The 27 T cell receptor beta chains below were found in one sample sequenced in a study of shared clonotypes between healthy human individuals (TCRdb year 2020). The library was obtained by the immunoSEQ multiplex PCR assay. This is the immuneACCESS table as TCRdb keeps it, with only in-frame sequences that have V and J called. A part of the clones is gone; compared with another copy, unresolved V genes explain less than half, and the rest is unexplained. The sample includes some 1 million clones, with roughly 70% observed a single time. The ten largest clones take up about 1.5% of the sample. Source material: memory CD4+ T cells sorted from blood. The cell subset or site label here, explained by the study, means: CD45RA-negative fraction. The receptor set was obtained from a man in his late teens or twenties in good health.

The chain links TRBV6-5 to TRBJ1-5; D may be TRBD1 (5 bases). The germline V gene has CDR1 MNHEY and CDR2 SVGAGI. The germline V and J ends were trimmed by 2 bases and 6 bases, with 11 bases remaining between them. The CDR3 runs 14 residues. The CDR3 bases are TGTGCCAGCAGTTACATGGGTCAGGGTCAGCCCCAGCATTTT. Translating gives CASSYMGQGQPQHF.

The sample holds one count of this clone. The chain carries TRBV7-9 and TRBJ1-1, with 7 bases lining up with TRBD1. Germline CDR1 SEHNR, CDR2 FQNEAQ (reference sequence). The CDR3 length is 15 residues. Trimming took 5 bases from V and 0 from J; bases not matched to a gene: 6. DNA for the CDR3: TGTGCCAGCAGCGCCCCGGGACAGATGAACACTGAAGCTTTCTTT. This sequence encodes CASSAPGQMNTEAFF.

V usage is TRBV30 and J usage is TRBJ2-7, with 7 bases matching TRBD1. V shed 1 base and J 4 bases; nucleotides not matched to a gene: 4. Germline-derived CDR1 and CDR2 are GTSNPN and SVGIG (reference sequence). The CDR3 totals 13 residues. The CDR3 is CAWSGGRGYEQYF. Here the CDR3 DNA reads TGTGCCTGGAGTGGGGGCAGGGGGTACGAGCAGTACTTC.

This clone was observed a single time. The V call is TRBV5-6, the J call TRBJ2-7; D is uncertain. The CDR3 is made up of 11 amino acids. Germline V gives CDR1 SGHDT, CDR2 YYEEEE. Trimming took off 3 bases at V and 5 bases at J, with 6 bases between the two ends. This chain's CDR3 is CASSWEHEQYF. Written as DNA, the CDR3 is TGTGCCAGCAGCTGGGAACACGAGCAGTACTTC.

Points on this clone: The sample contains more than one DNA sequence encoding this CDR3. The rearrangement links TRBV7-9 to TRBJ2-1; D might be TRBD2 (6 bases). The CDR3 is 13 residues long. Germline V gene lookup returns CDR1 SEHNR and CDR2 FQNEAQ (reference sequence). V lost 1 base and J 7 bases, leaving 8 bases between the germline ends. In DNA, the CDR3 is TGTGCCAGCAGCTTAGATGGGGGGAATGAGCAGTTCTTC. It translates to CASSLDGGNEQFF.

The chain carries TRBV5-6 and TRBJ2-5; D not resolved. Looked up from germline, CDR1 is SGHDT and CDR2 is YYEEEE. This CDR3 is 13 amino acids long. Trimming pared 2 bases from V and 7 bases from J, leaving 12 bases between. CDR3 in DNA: TGTGCCAGCAGCTTCGCCGATGGTGGGACCCAGTACTTC. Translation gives CASSFADGGTQYF.

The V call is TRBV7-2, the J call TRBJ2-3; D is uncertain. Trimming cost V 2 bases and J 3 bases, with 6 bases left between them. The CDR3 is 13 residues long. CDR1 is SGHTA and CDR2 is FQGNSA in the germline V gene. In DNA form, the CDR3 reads TGTGCCAGCAGCTTAACTATTACAGATACGCAGTATTTT. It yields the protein CASSLTITDTQYF.

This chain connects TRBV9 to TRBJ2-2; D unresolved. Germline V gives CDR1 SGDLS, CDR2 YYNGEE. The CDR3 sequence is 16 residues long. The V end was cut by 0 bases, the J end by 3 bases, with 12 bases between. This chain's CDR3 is CASSVGRAQDTGELFF. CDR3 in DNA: TGTGCCAGCAGCGTAGGTAGAGCGCAGGACACCGGGGAGCTGTTTTTT.

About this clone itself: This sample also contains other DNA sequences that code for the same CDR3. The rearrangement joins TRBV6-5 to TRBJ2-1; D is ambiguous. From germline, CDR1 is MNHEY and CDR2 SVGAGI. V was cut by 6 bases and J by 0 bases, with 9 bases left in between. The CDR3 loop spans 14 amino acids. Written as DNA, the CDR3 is TGTGCCAGCAGGCCCGGTAGCTCCTACAATGAGCAGTTCTTC. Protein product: CASRPGSSYNEQFF.

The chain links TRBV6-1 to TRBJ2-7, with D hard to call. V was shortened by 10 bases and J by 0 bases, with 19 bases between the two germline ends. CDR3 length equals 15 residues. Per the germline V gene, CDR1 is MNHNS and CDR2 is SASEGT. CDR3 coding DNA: TGTGCCACCTCCCGGGTTTCACGAAACTCCTACGAGCAGTACTTC. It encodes CATSRVSRNSYEQYF.

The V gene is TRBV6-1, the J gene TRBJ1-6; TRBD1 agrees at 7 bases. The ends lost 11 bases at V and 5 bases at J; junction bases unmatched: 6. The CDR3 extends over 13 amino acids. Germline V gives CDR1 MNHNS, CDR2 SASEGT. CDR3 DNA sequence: TGTGCCTGTCGACAGGGAGATAATTCACCCCTCCACTTT. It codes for CACRQGDNSPLHF.

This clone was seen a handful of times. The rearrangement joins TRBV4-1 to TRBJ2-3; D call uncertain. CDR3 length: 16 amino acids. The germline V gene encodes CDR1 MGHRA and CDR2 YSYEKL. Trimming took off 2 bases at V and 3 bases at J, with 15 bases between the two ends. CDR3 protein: CASSQLYGLRTDTQYF. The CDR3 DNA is TGCGCCAGCAGCCAACTATACGGGTTGAGGACAGATACGCAGTATTTT.

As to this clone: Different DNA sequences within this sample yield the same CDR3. The CDR3 DNA follows: TGCAGTGCTAGAGCGGGGAACGAGCAGTACTTC. Amino acid sequence: CSARAGNEQYF. The rearrangement uses TRBV20-1 and TRBJ2-7; D might be TRBD2 (5 bases). The length of the CDR3 is 11 residues. V was shortened by 1 base and J by 5 bases, with 6 bases between the two germline ends. Germline CDR1 is DFQATT and CDR2 is SNEGSKA (reference sequence).

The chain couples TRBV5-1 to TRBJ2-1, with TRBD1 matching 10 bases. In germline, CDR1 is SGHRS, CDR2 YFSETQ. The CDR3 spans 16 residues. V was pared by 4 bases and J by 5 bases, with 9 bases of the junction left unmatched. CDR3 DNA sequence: TGCGCCAGCAGCGCAGGGACAGGGGCCACGAACAATGAGCAGTTCTTC. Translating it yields CASSAGTGATNNEQFF.

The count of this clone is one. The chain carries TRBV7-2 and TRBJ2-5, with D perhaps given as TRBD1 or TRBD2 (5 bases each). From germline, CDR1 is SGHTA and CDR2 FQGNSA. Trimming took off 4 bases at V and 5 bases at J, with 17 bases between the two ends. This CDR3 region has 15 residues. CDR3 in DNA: TGTGCCAGCAGCTCTGACGGGGCCGAAAGGGAGACCCAGTACTTC. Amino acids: CASSSDGAERETQYF.

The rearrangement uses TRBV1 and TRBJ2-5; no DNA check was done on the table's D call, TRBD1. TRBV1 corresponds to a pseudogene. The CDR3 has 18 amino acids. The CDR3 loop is CTSSQTTGASGVQETQYF. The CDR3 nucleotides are TGCACCAGCAGCCAAACGACAGGGGCCAGCGGGGTCCAAGAGACCCAGTACTTC.

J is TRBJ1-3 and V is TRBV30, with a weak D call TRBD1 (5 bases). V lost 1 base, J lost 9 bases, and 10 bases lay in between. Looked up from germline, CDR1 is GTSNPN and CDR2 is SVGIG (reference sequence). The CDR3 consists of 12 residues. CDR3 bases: TGTGCCTGGAGTGGGCAGGGCGGCACCATATATTTT. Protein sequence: CAWSGQGGTIYF.

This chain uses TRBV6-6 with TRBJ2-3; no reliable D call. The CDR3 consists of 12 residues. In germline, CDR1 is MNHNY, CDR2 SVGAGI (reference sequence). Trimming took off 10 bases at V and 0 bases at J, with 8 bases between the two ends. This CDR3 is CATSLSTDTQYF. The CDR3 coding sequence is TGTGCCACCAGCCTTAGCACAGATACGCAGTATTTT.

The CDR3 region has the DNA TGTGCCAGCAGCGGGGGGAGACGGGACGAGCAGTACTTC. The encoded protein is CASSGGRRDEQYF. This rearrangement joins TRBV11-3 to TRBJ2-7; maybe TRBD2 (6 bases). The CDR3 sequence is 13 residues long. Germline V gene sequence: CDR1 SGHNT, CDR2 YENEEA. The V end was cut by 5 bases, the J end by 5 bases, with 13 bases between. Looking up the rest from reference TRBV11-3 and TRBJ2-7 gives the full variable domain: EAGVVQSPRYKIIEKKQPVAFWCNPISGHNTLYWYLQNLGQGPELLIRYENEEAVDDSQLPKDRFSAERLKGVDSTLKIQPAELGDSAVYLCASSGGRRDEQYFGPGTRLTVT.

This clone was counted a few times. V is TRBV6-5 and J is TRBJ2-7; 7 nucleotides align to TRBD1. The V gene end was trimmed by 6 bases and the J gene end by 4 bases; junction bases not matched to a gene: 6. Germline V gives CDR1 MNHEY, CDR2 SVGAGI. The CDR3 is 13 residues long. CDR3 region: CASREQGRYEQYF. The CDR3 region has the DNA TGTGCCAGCAGGGAACAGGGGCGATACGAGCAGTACTTC.

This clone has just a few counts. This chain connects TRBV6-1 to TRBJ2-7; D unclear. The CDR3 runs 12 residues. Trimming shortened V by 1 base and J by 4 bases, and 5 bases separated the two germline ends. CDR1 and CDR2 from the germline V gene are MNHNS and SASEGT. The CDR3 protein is CASSEVGYEQYF. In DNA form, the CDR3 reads TGTGCCAGCAGTGAAGTCGGTTACGAGCAGTACTTC.

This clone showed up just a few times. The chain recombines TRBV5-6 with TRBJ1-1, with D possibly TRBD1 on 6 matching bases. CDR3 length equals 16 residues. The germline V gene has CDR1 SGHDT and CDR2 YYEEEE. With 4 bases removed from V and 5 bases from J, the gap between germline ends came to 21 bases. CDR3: CASSPGTGGRSTEAFF. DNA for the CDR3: TGTGCCAGCAGCCCAGGGACCGGGGGGCGGAGTACTGAAGCTTTCTTT.

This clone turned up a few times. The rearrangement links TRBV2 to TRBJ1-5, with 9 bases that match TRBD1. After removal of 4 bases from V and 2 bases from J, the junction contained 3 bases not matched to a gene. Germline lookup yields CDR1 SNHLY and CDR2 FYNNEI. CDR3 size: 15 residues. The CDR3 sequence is CASSADRGGNQPQHF. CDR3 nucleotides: TGTGCCAGCAGTGCGGACAGGGGAGGCAATCAGCCCCAGCATTTT.

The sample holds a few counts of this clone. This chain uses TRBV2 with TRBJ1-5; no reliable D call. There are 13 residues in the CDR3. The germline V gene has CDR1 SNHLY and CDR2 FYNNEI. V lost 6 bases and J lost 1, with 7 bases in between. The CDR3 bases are TGTGCCAGCAGAGGAGTCAGCAATCAGCCCCAGCATTTT. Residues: CASRGVSNQPQHF. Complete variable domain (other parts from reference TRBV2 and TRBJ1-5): EPEVTQTPSHQVTQMGQEVILRCVPISNHLYFYWYRQILGQKVEFLVSFYNNEISEKSEIFDDQFSVERPDGSNFTLKIRSTKLEDSAMYFCASRGVSNQPQHFGDGTRLSIL.

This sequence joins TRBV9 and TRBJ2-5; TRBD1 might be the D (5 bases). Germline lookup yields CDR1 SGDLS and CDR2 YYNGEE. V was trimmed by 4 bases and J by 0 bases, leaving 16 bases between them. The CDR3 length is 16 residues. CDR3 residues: CASSPTDKPYQETQYF. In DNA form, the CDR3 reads TGTGCCAGCAGCCCGACAGATAAACCGTACCAAGAGACCCAGTACTTC.

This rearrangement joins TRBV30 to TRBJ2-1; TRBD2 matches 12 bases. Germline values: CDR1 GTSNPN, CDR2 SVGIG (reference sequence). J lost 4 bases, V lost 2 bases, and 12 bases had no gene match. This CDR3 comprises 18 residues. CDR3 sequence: CAWSTFGLAGGMYNEQFF. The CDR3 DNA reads TGTGCCTGGAGTACCTTCGGGCTAGCGGGAGGGATGTACAATGAGCAGTTCTTC.

The CDR3 loop reads CASSSDGPQETQYF. The CDR3 DNA is TGTGCCAGCAGTTCGGACGGACCTCAAGAGACCCAGTACTTC. This chain connects TRBV5-4 to TRBJ2-5; D ambiguous. V lost 5 bases, J lost 2 bases, and 13 bases lay in between. This CDR3 has 14 residues. Germline V gene lookup returns CDR1 SGHNT and CDR2 YYREEE (reference sequence).